One sample yielded the 15 T cell receptor beta chains listed below, sequenced in a study of radiotherapy plus CTLA-4 blockade in lung cancer. Libraries were prepared by immunoSEQ multiplex PCR; TCRdb keeps only in-frame clonotypes and omits some of them. Among 83,000 or so clones listed, around four fifths were seen once. Sequencing used peripheral blood, obtained from a patient treated with radiotherapy plus ipilimumab. These receptors were collected from a human donor with non-small cell lung cancer who had stable disease on radiotherapy plus ipilimumab.

The chain recombines TRBV4-2 with TRBJ2-1; D remains ambiguous. Germline V gene data show CDR1 as LGHNA and CDR2 as YNFKEQ. The V end lost 4 bases, the J end lost 8 bases, and 15 bases lay between the germline ends. This CDR3 is 14 amino acids long. The CDR3: CASSPRTQSDEQFF. For the CDR3, the DNA is TGTGCCAGCAGCCCCCGGACCCAGAGCGATGAGCAGTTCTTC.

The V call is TRBV5-6, the J call TRBJ1-6, with D possibly being TRBD1 (6 bases). Germline lookup yields CDR1 SGHDT and CDR2 YYEEEE. V was trimmed by 4 bases and J by 14 bases, leaving 19 bases between them. This CDR3 is built from 14 residues. The DNA for the CDR3 is TGTGCCAGCAGCCTCAAGGGGGGGGTCCCATCCCTCCACTTT. Encoded protein: CASSLKGGVPSLHF.

This chain joins TRBV28 and TRBJ1-2; D gene ambiguous. Germline values: CDR1 MDHEN, CDR2 SYDVKM. This CDR3 has 11 residues. With 5 bases removed from V and 8 bases from J, the gap between germline ends came to 9 bases. The DNA for the CDR3 is TGTGCCAGCAGTATCCCCCGAGGCTACACCTTC. Translated: CASSIPRGYTF.

The J gene is TRBJ2-2, the V gene TRBV7-3; 8 positions match TRBD1. From germline, CDR1 is SGHTA and CDR2 FQGTGA. CDR3 length equals 16 residues. V lost 2 bases, J lost 4 bases, and 6 bases stayed unmatched. CDR3 DNA: TGTGCCAGCAGCTTACCCCTCGGGACAGGCACCGGGGAGCTGTTTTTT. It is translated as CASSLPLGTGTGELFF.

This clone showed up just once. V and J are TRBV7-2 and TRBJ2-7; no firm D call. V lost 5 bases, J lost 3 bases, and 11 bases lay in between. CDR1 SGHTA and CDR2 FQGNSA come from the germline V gene. The CDR3 length is 13 residues. The CDR3 here is CASSIGPGYEQYF. The DNA of the CDR3 is TGTGCCAGCAGCATCGGACCAGGCTACGAGCAGTACTTC.

J is TRBJ2-1 and V is TRBV7-6; either TRBD1 or TRBD2 may supply D (5 bases each). The V and J ends lost 2 bases and 9 bases respectively, with 20 bases between them. This CDR3 is built from 16 residues. In germline, CDR1 is SGHVS, CDR2 FNYEAQ. The CDR3, as DNA: TGTGCCAGCAGCTTAACATCTGGGACCCTCAGGCGTGAGCAGTTCTTC. It codes for CASSLTSGTLRREQFF.

DNA of the CDR3: TGTGCCAGCAAAGGTTGGGGGCGCGAGACCCAGTACTTC. Encoded protein: CASKGWGRETQYF. The J gene is TRBJ2-5, the V gene TRBV6-1, with a possible D match to TRBD1 (6 bases). The CDR3 sequence is 13 residues long. The ends were cut back, 7 bases at V and 5 bases at J, with 14 bases in the middle. In germline, CDR1 is MNHNS, CDR2 SASEGT.

This clone was detected once. V usage is TRBV21-1 and J usage is TRBJ1-2; no DNA check was done on the table's D call, TRBD1. TRBV21-1 is labeled a pseudogene. CDR3 length: 17 residues. The CDR3 DNA reads as TGTGCCAGCAGCAAATCCCGGGACAGCGCTGAGGGCTATGGCTACACCTTC. Protein product: CASSKSRDSAEGYGYTF.

This clone has a single count. This sequence joins TRBV5-8 and TRBJ1-2; 11 nucleotides line up with TRBD1. This CDR3 region has 16 residues. V gave up 0 bases and J gave up 4 bases; unmatched junction bases: 5. The germline CDR1 and CDR2 sequences are SGHTS and YDEGEE. Written as DNA, the CDR3 is TGTGCCAGCAGCTTGGAGGACAGGGGGCTTGTCTATGGCTACACCTTC. It yields the protein CASSLEDRGLVYGYTF.

The chain couples TRBV28 to TRBJ1-6; 8 bases agree with TRBD1. CDR3 length: 14 residues. The germline CDR1 and CDR2 sequences are MDHEN and SYDVKM. After removal of 6 bases from V and 4 bases from J, the junction contained 2 bases not matched to a gene. The CDR3 nucleotides are TGTGCCAGCAGGGACAGGGATTATAATTCACCCCTCCACTTT. Its translation is CASRDRDYNSPLHF.

The J gene is TRBJ2-3, the V gene TRBV10-1; D could derive from TRBD1 or TRBD2 (5 bases each). The germline V gene has CDR1 WNHNN and CDR2 SYGVQD (reference sequence). The length of the CDR3 is 13 residues. Trimming cost V 7 bases and J 1 base, with 9 bases left between them. CDR3: CASTGQRTDTQYF. Written as DNA, the CDR3 is TGCGCCAGCACGGGGCAGCGCACAGATACGCAGTATTTT.

This sequence joins TRBV18 and TRBJ1-4; D is uncertain. Germline lookup yields CDR1 KGHSH and CDR2 LQKENI. CDR3 length equals 13 residues. Trimming shortened V by 4 bases and J by 4 bases, and 7 bases separated the two germline ends. The CDR3 sequence: CASSRRSNEKLFF. For the CDR3, the DNA is TGTGCCAGCTCACGGAGGAGTAATGAAAAACTGTTTTTT.

The chain carries TRBV6-5 and TRBJ2-7; 11 positions match TRBD1. Germline V gene sequence: CDR1 MNHEY, CDR2 SVGAGI. V trimming: 4 bases; J trimming: 7 bases; junction bases outside the gene matches: 9. There are 15 residues in the CDR3. The CDR3 DNA is TGTGCCAGCAGTTTCCGGGACAGGGGGTTGAGTGAGCAGTACTTC. Amino acids: CASSFRDRGLSEQYF.

The V and J genes are TRBV6-1 and TRBJ1-5; possible D gene TRBD1, 5 bases. CDR1 is MNHNS and CDR2 is SASEGT in the germline V gene. The CDR3 has 14 amino acids. V lost 2 bases and J 7 bases, leaving 12 bases between the germline ends. CDR3 DNA sequence: TGTGCCAGCAGTGAATTTCTGGGGGTCCAGCCCCAGCATTTT. It translates to CASSEFLGVQPQHF.

The chain combines TRBV5-1 with TRBJ2-1; the D is unclear. Germline V CDR1 and CDR2: SGHRS, YFSETQ. The V gene lost 3 bases and the J gene lost 6 bases, with 7 bases spanning the gap. The CDR3 spans 12 residues. DNA of the CDR3: TGCGCCAGCAGCTGGACCGTCAATGAGCAGTTCTTC. Translating gives CASSWTVNEQFF. The full variable domain, in which reference TRBV5-1 and TRBJ2-1 provide the parts outside the CDR3, is KAGVTQTPRYLIKTRGQQVTLSCSPISGHRSVSWYQQTPGQGLQFLFEYFSETQRNKGNFPGRFSGRQFSNSRSEMNVSTLELGDSALYLCASSWTVNEQFFGPGTRLTVL.